The 19 T cell receptor beta chains below come from one sample, sequenced in a study of blood T cell repertoires in COVID-19. Some clones are missing from TCRdb's copy, which holds only in-frame ones; the method was immunoSEQ multiplex PCR. The table includes about 120,000 clones, about nine tenths detected once. The sequenced sample consisted of peripheral blood. The receptors were gathered from a human donor with active COVID-19. The donor label of this sample is uncertain.

V gene TRBV5-1 combines with J gene TRBJ2-3; 8 positions match TRBD2. The trim removed 9 bases at V and 2 bases at J, leaving 8 bases unmatched. Germline V CDR1 and CDR2: SGHRS, YFSETQ. The CDR3 sequence is 14 residues long. CDR3 sequence: CANLSGTITDTQYF. In DNA form, the CDR3 reads TGCGCCAACCTTAGCGGGACCATCACAGATACGCAGTATTTT.

The chain combines TRBV29-1 with TRBJ2-7, with D possibly TRBD1 on 6 matching bases. Germline assignment: CDR1 SQVTM and CDR2 ANQGSEA. The CDR3 has 15 residues. V shed 4 bases and J shed 3 bases, with 19 bases lying between them. Here the CDR3 DNA reads TGCAGCGTTGGCGCCCCCTTGGGCAGGGGCTACGAGCAGTACTTC. The encoded protein is CSVGAPLGRGYEQYF.

The rearrangement uses TRBV12-3 or TRBV12-4 and TRBJ1-2; D uncertain. V lost 5 bases and J lost 0, with 7 bases in between. The CDR3 runs 13 residues. In DNA form, the CDR3 reads TGTGCCAGCAGTGAGACACCTAACTATGGCTACACCTTC. As protein: CASSETPNYGYTF.

The rearrangement uses TRBV29-1 and TRBJ1-1; 8 bases line up with TRBD1. CDR1 SQVTM and CDR2 ANQGSEA come from the germline V gene. The CDR3 is made up of 13 amino acids. V trimming: 7 bases; J trimming: 1 base; junction bases outside the gene matches: 5. The CDR3 DNA is TGCAGCGCGCCGGGACAGGAGAACACTGAAGCTTTCTTT. This sequence encodes CSAPGQENTEAFF.

The J gene is TRBJ2-1, the V gene TRBV7-9; possible D gene TRBD2, 5 bases. Trimming pared 2 bases from V and 5 bases from J, leaving 7 bases between. Germline V gives CDR1 SEHNR, CDR2 FQNEAQ (reference sequence). The CDR3 extends over 13 amino acids. CDR3 nucleotide sequence: TGTGCCAGCAGCTTAACCGGGAACAATGAGCAGTTCTTC. Amino acid sequence: CASSLTGNNEQFF. Complete variable domain (other parts from reference TRBV7-9 and TRBJ2-1): DTGVSQNPRHKITKRGQNVTFRCDPISEHNRLYWYRQTLGQGPEFLTYFQNEAQLEKSRLLSDRFSAERPKGSFSTLEIQRTEQGDSAMYLCASSLTGNNEQFFGPGTRLTVL.

This chain joins TRBV7-9 and TRBJ1-6; 8 nucleotides line up with TRBD1. Trimming at V came to 3 bases and at J to 6 bases, leaving 4 bases not matched to a gene. Looked up from germline, CDR1 is SEHNR and CDR2 is FQNEAQ (reference sequence). The CDR3 runs 15 residues. CDR3 residues: CASSFPTGANSPLHF. The DNA for the CDR3 is TGTGCCAGCAGCTTCCCGACAGGGGCTAATTCACCCCTCCACTTT.

The CDR3: CASSPTDRGYGYTF. The CDR3 DNA sequence: TGTGCCAGCTCACCAACGGACAGGGGCTATGGCTACACCTTC. The chain combines TRBV18 with TRBJ1-2; 9 bases fit TRBD1. This CDR3 has 14 amino acids. The V and J ends lost 2 bases and 4 bases, in that order; junction bases with no gene match: 2. Germline assignment: CDR1 KGHSH and CDR2 LQKENI.

This chain links TRBV10-1 with TRBJ2-7, with 7 bases aligning to TRBD1. Germline-derived CDR1 and CDR2 are WNHNN and SYGVQD (reference sequence). V lost 10 bases and J lost 5; bases outside the gene matches: 11. The CDR3 spans 13 residues. The DNA for the CDR3 is TGCGCCACACAAAGAGGGGGCCGGAACGAGCAGTACTTC. Translated, it gives CATQRGGRNEQYF.

The chain carries TRBV28 and TRBJ2-7; tentative D call: TRBD2 (5 bases). Trimming pared 3 bases from V and 2 bases from J, leaving 11 bases between. Germline V gene lookup returns CDR1 MDHEN and CDR2 SYDVKM. This CDR3 has 14 amino acids. CDR3 coding DNA: TGTGCCAGCAGTTTGGCGGGTACCACCTACGAGCAGTACTTC. This encodes CASSLAGTTYEQYF.

The chain employs TRBV27 and TRBJ2-1; TRBD1 is a possible D gene (5 bases). Per germline, CDR1 MNHEY and CDR2 SMNVEV (reference sequence). CDR3 length: 12 amino acids. V was pared by 6 bases and J by 7 bases, with 10 bases between. CDR3 DNA sequence: TGTGCCAGCAGCTTCTCAGGGAATGAGCAGTTCTTC. This codes for CASSFSGNEQFF.

The chain couples TRBV6-5 to TRBJ1-6, with unresolved D. This CDR3 is built from 13 residues. V was cut by 6 bases and J by 9 bases, with 12 bases left in between. Germline loops: CDR1 MNHEY, CDR2 SVGAGI. The CDR3 loop is CASRRGEGSPLHF. Here the CDR3 DNA reads TGTGCCAGCAGACGCGGCGAGGGTTCACCCCTCCACTTT.

The rearrangement links TRBV11-2 to TRBJ1-1; 8 bases agree with TRBD1. Unmatched junction bases numbered 17, after V lost 4 bases and J lost 1 base. The V gene's germline CDR1 is SGHAT and CDR2 FQNNGV. The CDR3 contains 19 residues. The CDR3 DNA reads as TGTGCCAGCAGCTCCCGATACAGGGGGTTCCTGAGGGAGAACACTGAAGCTTTCTTT. This sequence encodes CASSSRYRGFLRENTEAFF.

This clone was seen once. This chain's CDR3 is CASSLSGLEGSYEQYF. The CDR3 DNA reads as TGTGCCAGCAGTTTATCGGGCTTAGAGGGCTCCTACGAGCAGTACTTC. The rearrangement links TRBV27 to TRBJ2-7, with a possible D match to TRBD2 (5 bases). CDR3 length: 16 residues. Germline lookup yields CDR1 MNHEY and CDR2 SMNVEV (reference sequence). Trimming took 0 bases from V and 0 from J, leaving 12 bases between them.

This chain uses TRBV13 with TRBJ2-7; no firm D call. CDR1 PRHDT and CDR2 FYEKMQ come from the germline V gene (reference sequence). Trimming left V 4 bases short and J 2 bases short, with 6 bases between. The CDR3 loop spans 12 amino acids. The CDR3 spells CASSSITYEQYF. CDR3 sequence (DNA): TGTGCCAGCAGCTCTATAACCTACGAGCAGTACTTC.

The V and J genes are TRBV7-9 and TRBJ1-3, with D unresolved. V lost 1 base, J lost 0 bases, and 7 bases lay in between. The CDR3 covers 15 residues. In germline, CDR1 is SEHNR, CDR2 FQNEAQ (reference sequence). The CDR3 bases are TGTGCCAGCAGCTTAGGTCCGGTCTCTGGAAACACCATATATTTT. The encoded protein is CASSLGPVSGNTIYF. The whole variable domain, remainder taken from reference TRBV7-9 and TRBJ1-3, is DTGVSQNPRHKITKRGQNVTFRCDPISEHNRLYWYRQTLGQGPEFLTYFQNEAQLEKSRLLSDRFSAERPKGSFSTLEIQRTEQGDSAMYLCASSLGPVSGNTIYFGEGSWLTVV.

Only one count was recorded for this clone. CDR3 bases: TGTGCCAGCAGCCAAGGGCGGGCCTATGGCTACACCTTC. Protein product: CASSQGRAYGYTF. This rearrangement joins TRBV14 to TRBJ1-2; D remains ambiguous. The CDR3 length is 13 residues. Trimming removed 1 base from V and 4 bases from J, with 7 bases in between. Germline V gene data show CDR1 as SGHDN and CDR2 as FVKESK.

The chain is built from TRBV3-1 (or the pseudogene TRBV3-2) and TRBJ1-3; a possible D gene is TRBD1 (6 bases). CDR3 length: 17 amino acids. Trimming shortened V by 3 bases and J by 4 bases, and 19 bases separated the two germline ends. Germline CDR1 is LGHDT and CDR2 is YNNKEL (reference sequence). The chain's CDR3 is CASSHWGPRGRGNTIYF. DNA for the CDR3: TGTGCCAGCAGCCATTGGGGGCCGAGGGGTAGGGGAAACACCATATATTTT.

The chain has TRBV11-1 and TRBJ2-1, with TRBD2 matching over 9 bases. There are 14 residues in the CDR3. CDR1 SGHAT and CDR2 FQDESV come from the germline V gene (reference sequence). Trimming cost V 6 bases and J 8 bases; bases outside gene matches: 8. The CDR3: CASRLTGGGDEQFF. CDR3 coding DNA: TGTGCCAGCAGGCTTACGGGCGGGGGGGATGAGCAGTTCTTC.

This chain connects TRBV6-5 to TRBJ1-2; the D gene is possibly TRBD1 (5 bases). V lost 2 bases to trimming and J lost 2 bases, with 9 bases between them. The CDR3 is made up of 14 amino acids. Germline V gene data show CDR1 as MNHEY and CDR2 as SVGAGI. The CDR3 DNA is TGTGCCAGCAGTTACGGGGCGAGGAACTATGGCTACACCTTC. As protein: CASSYGARNYGYTF.